A single sample is the source of the 20 T cell receptor beta chains below, sequenced in a study of cytomegalovirus exposure and HLA in healthy donors (dated by TCRdb to about 2017). The protocol used for the library was the immunoSEQ multiplex PCR assay. The multiplex PCR relied on a mix of 60 forward primers for TCR Vbeta segments and 13 reverse primers for TCR Jbeta segments. TCRdb obtained this table from immuneACCESS and retained in-frame rearrangements with V and J assigned. These tables miss some clones; where compared with another copy, unresolved V genes account for less than half of the shortfall, and the remainder is unexplained. This sample holds some 150,000 clones; 70% to 90% were observed only once. The top ten clones comprise 0.75% to 0.95% of the sample. Sequenced input: PBMCs. The receptors were sampled from a woman between 25 and 40 years old in good health and CMV-seronegative.

The chain links TRBV7-9 to TRBJ2-7, with TRBD1 matching 9 bases. The germline gives CDR1 SEHNR, CDR2 FQNEAQ (reference sequence). The CDR3 sequence is 15 residues long. Germline trimming cut 5 bases from V and 1 base from J; bases unmatched to any gene: 6. The CDR3 sequence is CASSPRTGVSYEQYF. The CDR3 DNA reads TGTGCCAGCAGCCCCCGGACAGGGGTATCCTACGAGCAGTACTTC.

The CDR3 sequence: CASSQDLGQGPYTF. The CDR3 bases are TGCGCCAGCAGCCAAGATTTAGGACAGGGCCCCTACACCTTC. V usage is TRBV4-3 and J usage is TRBJ1-2; 8 bases line up with TRBD1. Germline trimming cut 0 bases from V and 10 bases from J; bases unmatched to any gene: 7. CDR3 length equals 14 residues. CDR1 is LGHNA, CDR2 YSLEER, per germline.

The V call is TRBV28, the J call TRBJ2-7; 9 bases are a match to TRBD2. Germline loops: CDR1 MDHEN, CDR2 SYDVKM. The CDR3 has 13 residues. With 2 bases clipped from V and 8 bases from J, the junction kept 4 bases outside the gene matches. Here the CDR3 DNA reads TGTGCCAGCAGTTTAGGGACTAGCATCCAGCAGTACTTC. This encodes CASSLGTSIQQYF.

The V gene is TRBV7-9, the J gene TRBJ1-1; D possibly corresponds to TRBD1 (6 bases). The CDR3 is made up of 17 amino acids. CDR1 and CDR2 (germline): SEHNR, FQNEAQ (reference sequence). Trimming stripped 6 bases from V and 4 bases from J, with 24 bases between. Here the CDR3 reads CASSLSSITGYPTEAFF. The CDR3 region has the DNA TGTGCCAGCAGTTTATCCTCCATAACAGGGTACCCCACTGAAGCTTTCTTT.

The chain carries TRBV5-8 and TRBJ1-1, with 7 nucleotides matching TRBD1. This CDR3 has 17 amino acids. Unmatched junction bases numbered 13, after V lost 4 bases and J lost 1 base. Germline V gene data show CDR1 as SGHTS and CDR2 as YDEGEE. CDR3 sequence (DNA): TGTGCCAGCAGCCCCCTAATGACGGGACAGCAGAACACTGAAGCTTTCTTT. It encodes CASSPLMTGQQNTEAFF.

The sample holds a few counts of this clone. The CDR3 DNA sequence: TGCGCCAGCAGTGGCCGGACAGGGGGCCCTGGGGCCAACGTCCTGACTTTC. Translating it yields CASSGRTGGPGANVLTF. The chain carries TRBV10-2 and TRBJ2-6; 11 nucleotides line up with TRBD1. The germline gives CDR1 WSHSY, CDR2 SAAADI. The V gene end was trimmed by 4 bases and the J gene end by 2 bases; junction bases not matched to a gene: 4. The CDR3 covers 17 residues.

This clone was seen just once. The genes are TRBV6-5 and TRBJ1-2; a possible D gene is TRBD1 (5 bases). This CDR3 has 15 amino acids. From germline, CDR1 is MNHEY and CDR2 SVGAGI. V was clipped by 0 bases and J by 7 bases, with 15 bases between them. The CDR3 loop reads CASSYSRGGTGGYTF. DNA for the CDR3: TGTGCCAGCAGTTACTCTCGGGGGGGGACGGGTGGCTACACCTTC.

This chain connects TRBV18 to TRBJ1-1; 9 bases fit TRBD1. Germline V gene data show CDR1 as KGHSH and CDR2 as LQKENI. Trimming removed 4 bases from V and 1 base from J; junction bases left unmatched: 10. The CDR3 runs 17 residues. This CDR3 is CASSQNRGLGGNTEAFF. The CDR3 DNA reads as TGTGCCAGCTCACAGAACAGGGGGCTGGGAGGGAACACTGAAGCTTTCTTT.

This chain links TRBV5-1 with TRBJ2-6; 10 bases agree with TRBD2. V lost 0 bases and J lost 2; bases outside the gene matches: 5. CDR3 length: 18 residues. In germline, CDR1 is SGHRS, CDR2 YFSETQ. The CDR3 DNA sequence: TGCGCCAGCAGCTTGGGACCTAGCGGGAGCACTGGGGCCAACGTCCTGACTTTC. This sequence encodes CASSLGPSGSTGANVLTF.

V gene TRBV27 combines with J gene TRBJ2-7; 7 positions agree with TRBD1. CDR1 and CDR2 from the germline V gene are MNHEY and SMNVEV (reference sequence). The V gene end was trimmed by 5 bases and the J gene end by 5 bases; junction bases not matched to a gene: 15. The length of the CDR3 is 16 residues. CDR3 sequence reads: CASSDTRGRKLNEQYF. The CDR3 DNA reads TGTGCCAGCAGTGACACGAGGGGGCGCAAGCTGAACGAGCAGTACTTC.

This clone was counted only a few times. This chain links TRBV4-3 with TRBJ2-7; maybe TRBD1 (6 bases). V gave up 0 bases and J gave up 3 bases, with 9 bases separating them. The CDR3 contains 14 residues. The germline V gene encodes CDR1 LGHNA and CDR2 YSLEER. DNA of the CDR3: TGCGCCAGCAGCCAAGAAGGCAGGGGCTACGAGCAGTACTTC. Translated: CASSQEGRGYEQYF.

V usage is TRBV18 and J usage is TRBJ1-2, with D maybe TRBD1 (6 bases). Germline V gene data show CDR1 as KGHSH and CDR2 as LQKENI. Trimming stripped 3 bases from V and 6 bases from J, with 11 bases between. This CDR3 contains 13 residues. CDR3 DNA: TGTGCCAGCTCACCGCGGGGGCGGGATGGCTACACCTTC. This translates into CASSPRGRDGYTF.

This rearrangement joins TRBV6-6 to TRBJ2-6; maybe TRBD1 (5 bases). CDR3 size: 13 residues. Germline V gene data show CDR1 as MNHNY and CDR2 as SVGAGI (reference sequence). The germline V and J ends were trimmed by 10 bases and 1 base, with 8 bases remaining between them. This CDR3 is CAIPGSGANVLTF. The CDR3 DNA is TGTGCCATCCCAGGGTCTGGGGCCAACGTCCTGACTTTC.

The chain employs TRBV11-2 and TRBJ2-1, with 11 nucleotides matching TRBD2. V lost 5 bases, J lost 7 bases, and 1 base stayed unmatched. The CDR3 is made up of 13 amino acids. Germline CDR1 reads SGHAT; CDR2 reads FQNNGV. CDR3 residues: CASSPSGRNEQFF. The CDR3 DNA sequence: TGTGCCAGCAGCCCTAGCGGGAGGAATGAGCAGTTCTTC.

The chain recombines TRBV27 with TRBJ2-2; a weak D match, TRBD2 (6 bases). Trimming took 5 bases from V and 4 from J, leaving 14 bases between them. From germline, CDR1 is MNHEY and CDR2 SMNVEV (reference sequence). The CDR3 runs 15 residues. The CDR3 sequence is CASSRRVGGTGELFF. CDR3 coding DNA: TGTGCCAGCAGTAGGAGGGTGGGGGGCACCGGGGAGCTGTTTTTT.

V is TRBV7-2 and J is TRBJ2-5; 10 nucleotides line up with TRBD2. Germline trimming cut 2 bases from V and 1 base from J; bases unmatched to any gene: 1. Germline CDR1 is SGHTA and CDR2 is FQGNSA. This CDR3 contains 15 residues. The CDR3 spells CASSLLAGAQETQYF. In DNA, the CDR3 is TGTGCCAGCAGCTTACTAGCGGGAGCCCAAGAGACCCAGTACTTC.

The chain joins TRBV15 to TRBJ2-3, with a tentative D call TRBD2 (5 bases). The CDR3 extends over 13 amino acids. The V end lost 5 bases, the J end lost 1 base, and 7 bases lay between the germline ends. The germline V gene encodes CDR1 LNHNV and CDR2 YYDKDF (reference sequence). This CDR3 reads CATSLGGTDTQYF. The CDR3, as DNA: TGTGCCACCAGCCTCGGGGGCACAGATACGCAGTATTTT.

The count of this clone is one. The rearrangement uses TRBV28 and TRBJ2-5; TRBD1 aligns across 10 bases. Germline V lookup: CDR1 MDHEN, CDR2 SYDVKM. V gave up 3 bases and J gave up 4 bases; unmatched junction bases: 8. The CDR3 covers 16 residues. CDR3 in amino acids: CASSFSGQGMGETQYF. The CDR3 DNA reads as TGTGCCAGCAGTTTTTCGGGACAGGGGATGGGAGAGACCCAGTACTTC.

There are a few counts of this clone. The chain uses TRBV2 and TRBJ1-1; D gene unclear. Trimming removed 2 bases from V and 1 base from J, with 8 bases in between. The CDR3 loop spans 14 amino acids. The germline gives CDR1 SNHLY, CDR2 FYNNEI. CDR3 nucleotide sequence: TGTGCCAGCAGTGAAAGGCGGGGGAACACTGAAGCTTTCTTT. It is translated as CASSERRGNTEAFF.

This clone was detected a few times. The chain has TRBV19 and TRBJ1-1; D ambiguous. Trimming cost V 3 bases and J 6 bases, with 11 bases left between them. The CDR3 loop spans 13 amino acids. In germline, CDR1 is LNHDA, CDR2 SQIVND (reference sequence). CDR3 in DNA: TGTGCCAGTAGTATCCGCGGGCCACCTGAAGCTTTCTTT. This gives the protein CASSIRGPPEAFF.